Included here is one T cell receptor (beta chain) sequence, with context. Its antigen is currently unknown. The data were taken from a study of T-cell memory formation after mild COVID-19. TCRdb itself ran the 5' RACE reads through MiXCR, one entry per CDR3 protein. The repertoire holds over 45,000 distinct CDR3 sequences, with roughly 9% as singletons. Study outcomes and limitations: Some clones that responded turned up in pre-infection memory, which suggests that cross-reactive memory joined in. CD4+ clones that contracted lay mainly in CM and EM; CD8+ ones lay in EMRA. A second wave expanding day 15 to 37 was CD4+-biased; contracting clones were balanced.

CDR3 length: 20 residues. With 4 bases clipped from V and 0 bases from J, the junction kept 11 bases outside the gene matches. Germline loops: CDR1 SGHVS, CDR2 FQNEAQ. This receptor was taken from an adult woman who had mild COVID-19 (a few samples of this study predate the infection). Cell type and time point are not known. Material: PBMCs or a T cell subset sorted from them (not recorded which). J is TRBJ2-6 and V is TRBV7-8, with TRBD2 matching over 11 bases. This CDR3 is CASSSLRLGTSGSGANVLTF. The CDR3, as DNA: TGTGCCAGCAGCTCTTTACGACTCGGGACTAGCGGCTCTGGGGCCAACGTCCTGACTTTC.